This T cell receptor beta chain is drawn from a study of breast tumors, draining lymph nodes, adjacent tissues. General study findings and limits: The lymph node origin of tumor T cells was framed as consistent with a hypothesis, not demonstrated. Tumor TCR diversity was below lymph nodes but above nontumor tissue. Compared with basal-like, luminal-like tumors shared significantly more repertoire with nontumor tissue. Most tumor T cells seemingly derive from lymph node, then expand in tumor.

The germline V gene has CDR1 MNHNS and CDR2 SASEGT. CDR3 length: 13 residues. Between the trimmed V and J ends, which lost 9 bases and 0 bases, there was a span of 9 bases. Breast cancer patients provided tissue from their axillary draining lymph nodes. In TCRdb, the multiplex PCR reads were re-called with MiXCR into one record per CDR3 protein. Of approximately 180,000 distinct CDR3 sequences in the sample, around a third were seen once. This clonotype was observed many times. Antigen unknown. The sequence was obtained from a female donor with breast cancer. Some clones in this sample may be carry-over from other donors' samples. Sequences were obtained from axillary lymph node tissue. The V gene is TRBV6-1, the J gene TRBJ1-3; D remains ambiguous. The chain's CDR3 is CASRASSGNTIYF. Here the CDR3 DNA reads TGTGCCAGTAGGGCGAGCTCTGGAAACACCATATATTTT.